This T cell receptor (beta chain) was captured in a study of T cells in Graves' hyperthyroidism and ophthalmopathy. Overall study results and limits: Most clonotypes expanded in thyroid above 0.001 were likewise present in blood.

The CDR3 covers 15 residues. The junction had 10 bases not matched to a gene; V was cut back by 4 bases and J by 8 bases. Germline loops: CDR1 ENHRY, CDR2 SYGVKD. Patients were excluded for uncontrolled infection, other autoimmune disease, pregnancy or lactation. The study based diagnoses on clinical symptoms, serum thyroxine and TRAb, thyroid ultrasound and orbital computed tomography. Out of 10 ml of fresh peripheral blood came the PBMCs. Turning to this clonotype: Its target is not known.

It was RNA transcripts that yielded the amplified TCR beta CDR3 regions. The primer set for the first-round RT-PCR of the TCR CDR3 was HTBI. One entry per CDR3 protein, called by TCRdb with MiXCR from the multiplex PCR reads. The profile covers tens of thousands of distinct CDR3 sequences, with roughly 49% appearing a single time and 6.2% taken by the ten largest. The V call is TRBV10-3, the J call TRBJ2-1, with 8 positions matching TRBD1. This sequence was found in a woman between 50 and 59 years old with Graves' hyperthyroidism that later progressed to Graves' ophthalmopathy. Source material: blood. In DNA, the CDR3 is TGTGCCATCAGTGCCATGCAGGACAGGGACCATGAGCAGTTCTTC. Translation gives CAISAMQDRDHEQFF.